This record looks at one T cell receptor (beta chain) sequence and its context. This sample was included in a study of T-cell reconstitution after alpha-beta-depleted transplantation in children. Unique molecular identifiers were used in preparing the TCRbeta library. TCRdb re-derived calls from the PCR reads in MiXCR, one entry per CDR3 protein. The data show about 540,000 distinct CDR3 sequences, 15% to 20% seen once. This CDR3 spans 16 amino acids. Germline CDR1 is SGHKS and CDR2 is YYEKEE (reference sequence). V was pared by 0 bases and J by 0 bases, with 13 bases between. The sequenced sample was PBMCs from the stem cell graft donor, obtained from the stem cell graft. The sequence came from a human donor who donated a stem cell graft to a child with acute lymphoblastic leukemia. The chain recombines TRBV5-5 with TRBJ2-7; D is undetermined. In nucleotides, the CDR3 is TGTGCCAGCAGCTTGGAGTCTACAGTAAGCTCCTACGAGCAGTACTTC. It yields the protein CASSLESTVSSYEQYF.